The 25 T cell receptor beta chains below come from one sample, sequenced in a study of T cell changes during pregnancy in multiple sclerosis. The data were produced by immunoSEQ multiplex PCR, yet TCRdb's version contains in-frame clones alone and is incomplete. Of about 65,000 clones listed, 85% to 95% are singletons. Sequences were derived from CD8+ T cells from peripheral blood mononuclear cells, sampled in the third trimester of pregnancy. These TCRs come from a female donor in good health, enrolled as a control in a pregnancy study.

The chain joins TRBV7-9 to TRBJ1-2; possible D gene TRBD1, 5 bases. CDR3 length: 15 residues. Trimming left V 2 bases short and J 1 base short, with 11 bases between. Germline V gives CDR1 SEHNR, CDR2 FQNEAQ (reference sequence). The CDR3 nucleotides are TGTGCCAGCAGCTTAACGGACACCCATAACTATGGCTACACCTTC. Its translation is CASSLTDTHNYGYTF.

The CDR3 nucleotides are TGTGCCAGCAGCCCAGAAGGGGGTAACTATGGCTACACCTTC. Translation gives CASSPEGGNYGYTF. This chain links TRBV13 with TRBJ1-2, with TRBD1 as a possible D gene (6 bases). In germline, CDR1 is PRHDT, CDR2 FYEKMQ (reference sequence). Trimming pared 5 bases from V and 1 base from J, leaving 11 bases between. The CDR3 length is 14 residues.

The V call is TRBV7-9, the J call TRBJ1-2; 7 bases are a match to TRBD1. The CDR3 has 14 residues. Per germline, CDR1 SEHNR and CDR2 FQNEAQ (reference sequence). V gave up 3 bases and J gave up 7 bases; unmatched junction bases: 8. Here the CDR3 reads CASSFSEGAAGYTF. CDR3 in DNA: TGTGCCAGCAGCTTTTCAGAGGGGGCGGCTGGCTACACCTTC.

About this clone itself: A junction boundary mismatches the germline segment, possibly from a read error. The J gene is TRBJ2-2, the V gene TRBV19, with D possibly matching TRBD2 (6 bases). The CDR3 spans 11 residues. Germline loops: CDR1 LNHDA, CDR2 SQIVND (reference sequence). The CDR3 is CASRGGGKLFF. CDR3 DNA: TGTGCCAGTAGAGGAGGCGGGAAGCTGTTTTTT.

The chain is built from TRBV25-1 and TRBJ2-1; the match to TRBD1 covers 7 bases. The ends lost 0 bases at V and 0 bases at J; junction bases unmatched: 8. Germline V gene sequence: CDR1 MGHDK, CDR2 SYGVNS. The CDR3 totals 18 residues. The DNA of the CDR3 is TGTGCCAGCAGTGAATATCTGGGACAGACCTACTCCTACAATGAGCAGTTCTTC. Protein product: CASSEYLGQTYSYNEQFF.

This chain uses TRBV27 with TRBJ1-5, with TRBD1 identical over 8 bases. Germline CDR1 is MNHEY and CDR2 is SMNVEV (reference sequence). This CDR3 is 15 amino acids long. Trimming took 1 base from V and 3 from J; bases not matched to a gene: 2. Here the CDR3 reads CASSLWGQDNQPQHF. DNA of the CDR3: TGTGCCAGCAGTTTATGGGGACAGGACAATCAGCCCCAGCATTTT.

The genes are TRBV15 and TRBJ1-3; D is unclear. In germline, CDR1 is LNHNV, CDR2 YYDKDF (reference sequence). The V end lost 3 bases, the J end lost 0 bases, and 9 bases lay between the germline ends. CDR3 length: 15 residues. CDR3 sequence reads: CATSRSRDSGNTIYF. CDR3 coding DNA: TGTGCCACCAGCAGGTCCCGGGACTCTGGAAACACCATATATTTT.

The V call is TRBV7-2, the J call TRBJ1-2; D call uncertain. Deletions cut 1 base from V and 2 bases from J, with 8 bases between. This CDR3 is 14 amino acids long. Germline assignment: CDR1 SGHTA and CDR2 FQGNSA. CDR3 in amino acids: CASSLGGANYGYTF. The CDR3 DNA follows: TGTGCCAGCAGCTTAGGTGGAGCGAACTATGGCTACACCTTC.

This clone was found once. The chain recombines TRBV5-6 with TRBJ2-2; TRBD1 agrees at 9 bases. The CDR3 has 19 residues. Germline V gene data show CDR1 as SGHDT and CDR2 as YYEEEE. V shed 0 bases, J shed 6 bases, and the junction held 15 bases outside the gene matches. CDR3 in amino acids: CASSLGGVLDRGRAGELFF. CDR3 nucleotide sequence: TGTGCCAGCAGCTTGGGAGGGGTGTTGGACAGGGGAAGAGCCGGGGAGCTGTTTTTT.

The V call is TRBV9, the J call TRBJ1-5; D is unclear. The germline V gene has CDR1 SGDLS and CDR2 YYNGEE. This CDR3 comprises 14 residues. V was pared by 0 bases and J by 3 bases, with 7 bases between. For the CDR3, the DNA is TGTGCCAGCAGCGTAGAGGGAGACAATCAGCCCCAGCATTTT. This codes for CASSVEGDNQPQHF.

V usage is TRBV7-9 and J usage is TRBJ2-3, with D perhaps matching TRBD2 (6 bases). V dropped 5 bases and J dropped 6 bases, with 18 bases sitting between them. CDR1 and CDR2 (germline): SEHNR, FQNEAQ (reference sequence). The CDR3 sequence is 15 residues long. The CDR3 DNA reads TGTGCCAGCAGCATAAGACTAGATGCGAGGGATACGCAGTATTTT. Protein sequence: CASSIRLDARDTQYF.

The chain recombines TRBV7-9 with TRBJ2-7; unclear D gene. V lost 8 bases and J 0 bases, leaving 8 bases between the germline ends. Per germline, CDR1 SEHNR and CDR2 FQNEAQ (reference sequence). CDR3 length: 12 amino acids. CDR3 protein: CASGLDSYEQYF. CDR3 in DNA: TGTGCCAGCGGGCTGGACTCCTACGAGCAGTACTTC.

The V and J genes are TRBV11-1 and TRBJ2-7; a possible D gene is TRBD2 (6 bases). Looked up from germline, CDR1 is SGHAT and CDR2 is FQDESV (reference sequence). Trimming cost V 4 bases and J 1 base, with 20 bases left between them. The CDR3 extends over 17 amino acids. CDR3 nucleotide sequence: TGTGCCAGCAGCTACCAAGTCGATAGTGGGGGGTCCTACGAGCAGTACTTC. Residues: CASSYQVDSGGSYEQYF. The variable domain in full, completed from reference TRBV11-1 and TRBJ2-7, reads EAEVAQSPRYKITEKSQAVAFWCDPISGHATLYWYRQILGQGPELLVQFQDESVVDDSQLPKDRFSAERLKGVDSTLKIQPAELGDSAMYLCASSYQVDSGGSYEQYFGPGTRLTVT.

V gene TRBV27 combines with J gene TRBJ2-5, with a weak D call TRBD2 (6 bases). V shed 10 bases and J shed 5 bases, with 20 bases lying between them. CDR1 and CDR2 from the germline V gene are MNHEY and SMNVEV (reference sequence). CDR3 length: 14 residues. CDR3 DNA sequence: TGTGCCACCTGGACCGCCGGGGACTTGGAGACCCAGTACTTC. It yields the protein CATWTAGDLETQYF.

The J gene is TRBJ1-2, the V gene TRBV29-1; 8 nucleotides align to TRBD1. CDR3 length: 15 residues. After removal of 5 bases from V and 1 base from J, the junction contained 9 bases not matched to a gene. The germline CDR1 and CDR2 sequences are SQVTM and ANQGSEA. The CDR3 DNA follows: TGCAGCGTTTTTCCGGACAGGGTTATTAACTATGGCTACACCTTC. This translates into CSVFPDRVINYGYTF.

The V and J genes are TRBV2 and TRBJ1-2, with 9 positions matching TRBD1. With 5 bases clipped from V and 4 bases from J, the junction kept 8 bases outside the gene matches. The CDR3 has 15 residues. Germline lookup yields CDR1 SNHLY and CDR2 FYNNEI. CDR3 sequence reads: CASSTYRGQVYGYTF. DNA for the CDR3: TGTGCCAGCAGTACCTACAGGGGGCAGGTCTATGGCTACACCTTC.

The V call is TRBV9, the J call TRBJ2-7; TRBD2 matches at 7 bases. CDR1 SGDLS and CDR2 YYNGEE come from the germline V gene. Losses at the gene ends were 0 bases for V and 5 bases for J; bases not matched to a gene: 11. This CDR3 is 16 amino acids long. Here the CDR3 reads CASSVGEVGGGNEQYF. The CDR3 DNA reads TGTGCCAGCAGCGTAGGCGAGGTTGGGGGGGGGAACGAGCAGTACTTC.

This clone showed up just once. This chain joins TRBV7-2 and TRBJ1-5; no reliable D call. This CDR3 is 15 amino acids long. Trimming left V 0 bases short and J 0 bases short, with 6 bases between. Per the germline V gene, CDR1 is SGHTA and CDR2 is FQGNSA. The CDR3: CASSLAGLSNQPQHF. The CDR3 region has the DNA TGTGCCAGCAGCTTAGCGGGCCTTAGCAATCAGCCCCAGCATTTT.

The J gene is TRBJ2-1, the V gene TRBV4-3; the match to TRBD2 covers 8 bases. V lost 0 bases and J lost 4; bases outside the gene matches: 2. The CDR3 is 15 residues long. Germline CDR1 is LGHNA and CDR2 is YSLEER. CDR3 DNA: TGCGCCAGCAGCCAAGATCGGGGGGGATACAATGAGCAGTTCTTC. Translation: CASSQDRGGYNEQFF.

The chain combines TRBV7-2 with TRBJ2-3; 7 nucleotides match TRBD1. Germline assignment: CDR1 SGHTA and CDR2 FQGNSA. Trimming cost V 5 bases and J 2 bases; bases outside gene matches: 16. The CDR3 runs to 18 residues. The CDR3 bases are TGTGCCAGCAGCCAAGATCCCCCACAGGGGCTGAACACAGATACGCAGTATTTT. It encodes CASSQDPPQGLNTDTQYF.

CDR3 region: CASSHRAGAYEQYF. CDR3 nucleotides: TGTGCCAGCAGCCACCGGGCAGGGGCCTACGAGCAGTACTTC. The rearrangement uses TRBV27 and TRBJ2-7; D perhaps matches TRBD1 (6 bases). V lost 6 bases, J lost 2 bases, and 14 bases lay in between. Germline values: CDR1 MNHEY, CDR2 SMNVEV (reference sequence). This CDR3 has 14 residues.

The chain employs TRBV7-8 and TRBJ1-1; D is unresolved. There are 14 residues in the CDR3. The V gene's germline CDR1 is SGHVS and CDR2 FQNEAQ. With 5 bases removed from V and 3 bases from J, the gap between germline ends came to 13 bases. This CDR3 is CASSNGPRDTEAFF. The CDR3 DNA reads TGTGCCAGCAGCAACGGCCCGAGGGACACTGAAGCTTTCTTT. Based on the CDR3 plus reference TRBV7-8 and TRBJ1-1, the full variable domain is GAGVSQSPRYKVAKRGQDVALRCDPISGHVSLFWYQQALGQGPEFLTYFQNEAQLDKSGLPSDRFFAERPEGSVSTLKIQRTQQEDSAVYLCASSNGPRDTEAFFGQGTRLTVV.

The chain uses TRBV9 and TRBJ1-1; perhaps TRBD1 as D (5 bases). This CDR3 is 16 amino acids long. V lost 1 base and J lost 4, with 17 bases in between. The V gene's germline CDR1 is SGDLS and CDR2 YYNGEE. The CDR3 loop is CASSVILNAGGTEAFF. CDR3 coding DNA: TGTGCCAGCAGCGTAATTCTGAACGCGGGGGGCACTGAAGCTTTCTTT.

This chain uses TRBV11-2 with TRBJ1-1, with D unresolved. The V gene lost 1 base and the J gene lost 2 bases, with 11 bases spanning the gap. Germline CDR1 is SGHAT and CDR2 is FQNNGV. This CDR3 spans 15 amino acids. CDR3 sequence: CASSLGQAGNTEAFF. The CDR3 DNA sequence: TGTGCCAGCAGCTTAGGGCAGGCGGGAAACACTGAAGCTTTCTTT.

This chain joins TRBV9 and TRBJ2-2; 8 positions agree with TRBD2. The CDR3 is 14 amino acids. V trimming: 2 bases; J trimming: 6 bases; junction bases outside the gene matches: 3. Germline V gene data show CDR1 as SGDLS and CDR2 as YYNGEE. CDR3 residues: CASSVSGDAGELFF. CDR3 in DNA: TGTGCCAGCAGCGTTAGCGGGGACGCCGGGGAGCTGTTTTTT.